The present T cell receptor (beta chain) was sequenced within a study of shared clonotypes between healthy human individuals (dated by TCRdb to the early 2020s). Study-wide context: The cohort comprised a couple of women and a few men aged 18 to 49 years. Per donor, three plates each were used for CD4 naive and CD4 memory, two for CD8 naive, and one for CD8 memory. To estimate repertoire size and how much clonotypes are shared between individuals, the study performed deep sequencing of blood TCR repertoires from roughly five healthy adults. To increase sequencing depth and limit assay-specific biases, TCR repertoire library preparation and sequencing were carried out by different laboratories using diverse techniques. Per donor, leukapheresis produced somewhere between about 0.85 and 8.9 billion PBMCs.

The paper as a whole reports these results and caveats: Pairwise subsampling indicated that sequencing depth was expected to affect the degree of clonotype sharing among donors. Rarefaction of sorted-subset datasets indicated incomplete sequencing despite the large sequencing depth. Compared with non-shared clonotypes, the clonotypes found in all four sorted-subset donors had higher generation probabilities. Naive subsets generally had larger estimated clonotype richness than memory subsets. Sampling was restricted to blood, and TCR repertoires in tissues likely differ from the TCR repertoires found in blood. Because the study included a small number of donors, the genetic and exposure-history diversity represented was limited. When several donors were compared, the shared fraction of clonotypes was 5% to 6.5% for naive CD4, more than 3% for naive CD8, 2% to 2.5% for memory CD4, and less than 0.5% for memory CD8.

Worth noting for this clone: Its antigen specificity is not known. Base qualities are not at hand, and no much larger clone is one base apart.

Using the deep immunoSEQ assay, TCR CDR3 regions were amplified from genomic DNA by multiplex PCR. Extracted genomic DNA from each cell subset was spread evenly across all wells of several immunoSEQ 96-well plates, with each plate serving as a replicate. For sorted subsets, each replicate PCR was loaded with roughly 0.2 ug genomic DNA, equivalent to 25,000 to 30,000 T cell genomes. Purified libraries were quantified with a Qubit 3.0 fluorometer, sized on a Bioanalyzer 2100, and re-quantified with the KAPA Library Quantification kit. Every immunoSEQ 96-well plate was sequenced on a separate single-read 150-cycle Illumina NextSeq 550 flow cell. On the authors' methods: The immunoSEQ output contained only junctional sequences without quality scores, so filtering could not match that applied to full-length reads. To assign V/J genes and CDR3, sequences were annotated against IMGT germline references using PyIR, a Python wrapper for IgBLAST v1.9. Reads were removed for weak V/J assignments (E-value above 1e-6), missing CDR3, stop codons, out-of-frame junctions, or ambiguous translated residues. A V3J clonotype was defined by an identical inferred V gene, J gene, and CDR3 amino acid sequence. Percentage overlap between repertoires was computed as shared unique clonotypes divided by the size of the smaller repertoire. Richness of each repertoire was evaluated using RTK rarefaction, the Chao1 estimator, and Recon v2.1 estimates of unobserved clonotypes. Generation probabilities were computed with OLGA for all TCRbeta clonotypes obtained by the gDNA method from four donors. Imported from immuneACCESS, the table was reduced by TCRdb to in-frame sequences with V and J called. These copies leave out some clones; in studies compared against another copy, an unresolved V gene accounts for under half, and the cause of the remainder is not known. V and J calls and clone size come straight from that table; D and trimming were deduced from the DNA. The sample profile shows over 2,000,000 clones; about 94% of them were found once. The ten largest clonotypes hold 1.5% to 2% of the sample.

CD8 naive samples were CD45RO-negative cells positively selected for CCR7, giving a CD45RA+CCR7+ population that excluded TemRA cells. The donors were healthy, HIV-negative adults who had no recently reported acute infections or vaccinations. Only Caucasian adults living in Nashville, Tennessee, USA were represented among the donors. After blood collection by leukapheresis, PBMCs were isolated using Ficoll-Histopaque density gradient centrifugation and then cryopreserved in the vapor phase of liquid nitrogen. Purity and quantity of every magnetically sorted T cell population were checked by analytical flow cytometry. Genomic DNA was isolated from each sorted fraction and quantified by UV absorbance on a Nanodrop 2000c. The CDR3 holds 15 amino acids from the cysteine to the phenylalanine. The retained sequence is limited to the CDR3, 45 bases, with the frame set at the first base. Unmatched junction bases come to 9, with V trimmed by 6 bases and J by 4 bases.

The sample comprised naive CD8+ T cells from PBMCs. The label giving this sample's cell subset or site can be read as: CD45RA+CCR7+. The receptor comes from a man aged 18 to 30 in good health. Some clones in this sample may be carry-over from other donors' samples. The chain couples TRBV5-3 to TRBJ2-7; 11 nucleotides in the junction match TRBD2. TRBV5-3 qualifies as an ORF whose function is uncertain. The CDR3 amino acid sequence is: CARMLARTSGYEQYF. The nucleotide sequence is TGTGCCAGAATGCTGGCCCGGACTAGCGGGTACGAGCAGTACTTC.